The 11 T cell receptor beta chains presented below share a single source sample, sequenced in a study of CD8 T cells in ankylosing spondylitis. One entry per CDR3 protein, called by TCRdb with MiXCR from the 5' RACE reads. The table includes around 53,000 distinct CDR3 sequences, 7.4% detected once. The sequencing input was blood, either unsorted or a sorted T cell fraction (not recorded which). These receptors were obtained from a female donor with ankylosing spondylitis or in good health (not recorded which).

This chain links TRBV7-9 with TRBJ1-1, with 11 bases matching TRBD1. The V segment lost 5 bases and the J segment 7 bases; nucleotides outside the gene matches: 6. The CDR3 contains 14 residues. The V gene's germline CDR1 is SEHNR and CDR2 FQNEAQ (reference sequence). The CDR3 here is CASSRGQGAGEAFF. As DNA, the CDR3 is TGTGCCAGCAGCCGTGGACAGGGGGCTGGTGAAGCTTTCTTT.

This clonotype was picked up many times. The chain couples TRBV5-6 to TRBJ2-7, with D unresolved. The germline V gene has CDR1 SGHDT and CDR2 YYEEEE. V was clipped by 0 bases and J by 2 bases, with 6 bases between them. This CDR3 comprises 13 residues. CDR3 in DNA: TGTGCCAGCAGCTTGGGTGATACCTACGAGCAGTACTTC. It specifies CASSLGDTYEQYF.

This clonotype appeared many times. The V gene is TRBV10-3, the J gene TRBJ2-4, with D tentatively TRBD1 (6 bases). The germline V gene has CDR1 ENHRY and CDR2 SYGVKD. V lost 6 bases and J 1 base, leaving 16 bases between the germline ends. CDR3 length equals 16 residues. CDR3 bases: TGTGCCATCAGCGACACAGGGAAATCGGCCAAAAACATTCAGTACTTC. Its protein is CAISDTGKSAKNIQYF.

This clonotype was counted ten times or more. V usage is TRBV28 and J usage is TRBJ2-1; D gene uncertain. The CDR3 loop spans 12 amino acids. Germline CDR1 is MDHEN and CDR2 is SYDVKM. The V end was cut by 5 bases, the J end by 4 bases, with 6 bases between. As DNA, the CDR3 is TGTGCCAGCAGTCCAGATTACAATGAGCAGTTCTTC. Its translation is CASSPDYNEQFF.

This clonotype was recorded at least ten times. The rearrangement joins TRBV5-1 to TRBJ1-1; D is unresolved. V was pared by 4 bases and J by 10 bases, with 14 bases between. CDR3 length equals 12 residues. The germline CDR1 and CDR2 sequences are SGHRS and YFSETQ. CDR3 sequence (DNA): TGCGCCAGCAGCGCTGGACCGACTCCAGCTTTCTTT. It is translated as CASSAGPTPAFF.

This clonotype was recorded at least ten times. The germline gene is not matched at one end of the junction; a read error may be the cause. The chain uses TRBV12-3 or TRBV12-4 and TRBJ2-3; a weak D match, TRBD2 (6 bases). The CDR3 has 14 residues. The CDR3 reads CASGLAENTDTQYF. CDR3 bases: TGTGCCAGCGGTTTAGCGGAGAACACAGATACGCAGTATTTT.

At least ten counts were recorded for this clonotype. The chain uses TRBV5-6 and TRBJ2-2; 8 nucleotides line up with TRBD1. Losses at the gene ends were 1 base for V and 1 base for J; bases not matched to a gene: 12. The CDR3 totals 19 residues. CDR1 and CDR2 (germline): SGHDT, YYEEEE. The chain's CDR3 is CASSLKVQGARWNTGELFF. The DNA of the CDR3 is TGTGCCAGCAGCTTGAAAGTCCAGGGGGCGCGATGGAACACCGGGGAGCTGTTTTTT.

The chain links TRBV10-3 to TRBJ1-2; no reliable D call. Trimming took 8 bases from V and 0 from J, leaving 10 bases between them. CDR1 is ENHRY and CDR2 is SYGVKD in the germline V gene. The CDR3 covers 13 residues. The CDR3 nucleotides are TGTGCCATCGGAAGTTTAGCTAACTATGGCTACACCTTC. Amino acid sequence: CAIGSLANYGYTF.

This clonotype was seen a few times. The V call is TRBV2, the J call TRBJ1-4; D is possibly TRBD1 (5 bases). CDR3 length: 19 residues. Germline-derived CDR1 and CDR2 are SNHLY and FYNNEI. Trimming removed 11 bases at V and 1 base at J, with 29 bases between. The CDR3 region is CAFCFPTGPLGRTNEKLFF. The CDR3 DNA sequence: TGTGCCTTCTGTTTCCCTACAGGTCCCCTGGGGAGAACTAATGAAAAACTGTTTTTT.

This clonotype appeared many times. V is TRBV12-3 or TRBV12-4 and J is TRBJ2-5; D unclear. The CDR3 runs 13 residues. V gave up 1 base and J gave up 5 bases, with 8 bases separating them. CDR3: CASSLGFVETQYF. CDR3 in DNA: TGTGCCAGCAGTTTAGGTTTTGTGGAGACCCAGTACTTC.

V is TRBV3-1 and J is TRBJ2-3, with D perhaps matching TRBD2 (7 bases). This CDR3 is 15 amino acids long. Germline loops: CDR1 LGHDT, CDR2 YNNKEL (reference sequence). V was pared by 10 bases and J by 5 bases, with 22 bases between. In DNA form, the CDR3 reads TGTGCCACCTCTTCCCCCGGGGGGCGGGGAGATACGCAGTATTTT. The encoded protein is CATSSPGGRGDTQYF.